The 16 T cell receptor beta chains reported below all come from one sample, sequenced in a study of blood T cell repertoires in COVID-19. TCRdb keeps only in-frame clones here, not all; method: immunoSEQ multiplex PCR. Here the sample spans about 150,000 clones, around 84% being singletons. Material for sequencing was peripheral blood. Receptors were obtained from a man at least 80 years old with acute or convalescent COVID-19.

The chain couples TRBV28 to TRBJ1-1; 9 bases line up with TRBD1. The CDR3 consists of 16 residues. V shed 5 bases, J shed 1 base, and the junction held 8 bases outside the gene matches. In germline, CDR1 is MDHEN, CDR2 SYDVKM. The CDR3 DNA reads TGTGCCAGCAGTCTACAACCGGGACAGGGGAACACTGAAGCTTTCTTT. This sequence encodes CASSLQPGQGNTEAFF. Variable domain in full (rest from reference TRBV28 and TRBJ1-1): DVKVTQSSRYLVKRTGEKVFLECVQDMDHENMFWYRQDPGLGLRLIYFSYDVKMKEKGDIPEGYSVSREKKERFSLILESASTNQTSMYLCASSLQPGQGNTEAFFGQGTRLTVV.

This clone has a single count. This chain joins TRBV3-1 (or the pseudogene TRBV3-2) and TRBJ2-7; D may be TRBD1 (5 bases). CDR3 size: 14 residues. In germline, CDR1 is LGHDT, CDR2 YNNKEL (reference sequence). Trimming left V 7 bases short and J 1 base short, with 14 bases between. CDR3 coding DNA: TGTGCCAGCACCTTCCAAGGGGTATCCTACGAGCAGTACTTC. Translated, it gives CASTFQGVSYEQYF.

The V and J genes are TRBV28 and TRBJ2-5; D gene unclear. The CDR3 is 14 residues long. V was pared by 2 bases and J by 6 bases, with 13 bases between. The germline CDR1 and CDR2 sequences are MDHEN and SYDVKM. CDR3 residues: CASSLNIPPKTQYF. In nucleotides, the CDR3 is TGTGCCAGCAGTTTAAACATTCCCCCCAAGACCCAGTACTTC.

This chain connects TRBV18 to TRBJ2-7; weak D call: TRBD1 (5 bases). Germline V gene lookup returns CDR1 KGHSH and CDR2 LQKENI. The CDR3 is made up of 13 amino acids. V gave up 2 bases and J gave up 4 bases, with 9 bases separating them. CDR3 sequence (DNA): TGTGCCAGCTCACCAGGGAAGGGGTACGAGCAGTACGTC. It codes for CASSPGKGYEQYV.

The chain has TRBV28 and TRBJ2-6, with D hard to call. This CDR3 region has 14 residues. Trimming cost V 10 bases and J 0 bases, with 10 bases left between them. CDR1 MDHEN and CDR2 SYDVKM come from the germline V gene. The CDR3 is CATAGYSGANVLTF. As DNA, the CDR3 is TGTGCCACGGCAGGATACTCTGGGGCCAACGTCCTGACTTTC.

This chain connects TRBV30 to TRBJ2-1, with TRBD2 matching 7 bases. The germline gives CDR1 GTSNPN, CDR2 SVGIG (reference sequence). Losses at the gene ends were 2 bases for V and 10 bases for J; bases not matched to a gene: 5. CDR3 size: 12 residues. CDR3 protein: CAWSTQGGEQFF. The DNA of the CDR3 is TGTGCCTGGAGTACCCAGGGAGGGGAGCAGTTCTTC.

This clone was seen at least ten times. V gene TRBV9 combines with J gene TRBJ1-2, with 7 bases aligning to TRBD1. Germline CDR1 and CDR2: SGDLS and YYNGEE. V shed 0 bases and J 5 bases; nucleotides not matched to a gene: 7. CDR3 length: 15 residues. This chain's CDR3 is CASSVADRASYGYTF. The CDR3 nucleotides are TGTGCCAGCAGCGTAGCCGACAGGGCCTCTTATGGCTACACCTTC.

V gene TRBV9 combines with J gene TRBJ1-1; 7 positions agree with TRBD1. The CDR3 has 14 residues. Losses at the gene ends were 0 bases for V and 5 bases for J; bases not matched to a gene: 4. In germline, CDR1 is SGDLS, CDR2 YYNGEE. In DNA form, the CDR3 reads TGTGCCAGCAGCGTAGAGGGACAGACAACTGAAGCTTTCTTT. It encodes CASSVEGQTTEAFF.

This chain uses TRBV11-2 with TRBJ2-5; 13 nucleotides match TRBD2. Germline values: CDR1 SGHAT, CDR2 FQNNGV. Trimming cost V 5 bases and J 1 base; bases outside gene matches: 7. This CDR3 has 17 residues. CDR3 amino acids: CASSLTLAGGVQETQYF. CDR3 in DNA: TGTGCCAGCAGCCTTACACTAGCGGGGGGGGTCCAAGAGACCCAGTACTTC.

This chain connects TRBV7-2 to TRBJ2-7, with TRBD2 identical over 12 bases. V gave up 0 bases and J gave up 5 bases; unmatched junction bases: 11. Per the germline V gene, CDR1 is SGHTA and CDR2 is FQGNSA. This CDR3 comprises 18 residues. The CDR3 spells CASSLAASGGAGLHEQYF. The CDR3 region has the DNA TGTGCCAGCAGCTTAGCCGCTAGCGGGGGGGCCGGGCTACACGAGCAGTACTTC.

The chain carries TRBV7-2 and TRBJ2-1; tentative D call: TRBD1 (5 bases). The V gene's germline CDR1 is SGHTA and CDR2 FQGNSA. Trimming removed 3 bases from V and 0 bases from J, with 9 bases in between. The CDR3 runs 15 residues. The CDR3 reads CASSFLRGSYNEQFF. DNA for the CDR3: TGTGCCAGCAGCTTCCTAAGGGGCTCCTACAATGAGCAGTTCTTC.

DNA of the CDR3: TGCGCCAGCAGCTTGGTTGTGACATATGGCTACACCTTC. The encoded protein is CASSLVVTYGYTF. The chain uses TRBV5-1 and TRBJ1-2, with D unclear. The CDR3 is 13 amino acids. Germline V gene sequence: CDR1 SGHRS, CDR2 YFSETQ. Trimming cost V 0 bases and J 5 bases, with 8 bases left between them. Supplemented by reference TRBV5-1 and TRBJ1-2, the full variable domain reads KAGVTQTPRYLIKTRGQQVTLSCSPISGHRSVSWYQQTPGQGLQFLFEYFSETQRNKGNFPGRFSGRQFSNSRSEMNVSTLELGDSALYLCASSLVVTYGYTFGSGTRLTVV.

This clone was seen only a few times. This chain links TRBV11-1 with TRBJ2-2; TRBD1 matches at 10 bases. Trimming at V came to 3 bases and at J to 6 bases, leaving 7 bases not matched to a gene. Germline lookup yields CDR1 SGHAT and CDR2 FQDESV (reference sequence). This CDR3 contains 16 residues. The CDR3 spells CASSFARDRGSGELFF. The CDR3 coding sequence is TGTGCCAGCAGCTTCGCCCGGGACAGGGGTTCCGGGGAGCTGTTTTTT.

This rearrangement joins TRBV18 to TRBJ1-2, with TRBD1 matching 8 bases. Per the germline V gene, CDR1 is KGHSH and CDR2 is LQKENI. The ends lost 6 bases at V and 8 bases at J; junction bases unmatched: 11. There are 14 residues in the CDR3. The CDR3 bases are TGTGCCAGCTCCCCGGGACAGGAAGGAGGGGGCTACACCTTC. It encodes CASSPGQEGGGYTF.

The gene calls are TRBV12-3 or TRBV12-4 and TRBJ2-2; D remains ambiguous. CDR3 length: 13 amino acids. The germline V and J ends were trimmed by 5 bases and 4 bases, with 8 bases remaining between them. The CDR3 here is CASSPGITGELFF. The DNA of the CDR3 is TGTGCCAGCAGTCCCGGTATCACCGGGGAGCTGTTTTTT.

This chain joins TRBV18 and TRBJ2-1, with a possible D match to TRBD1 (5 bases). Germline V gene lookup returns CDR1 KGHSH and CDR2 LQKENI. CDR3 length: 13 amino acids. Trimming removed 0 bases from V and 10 bases from J, with 10 bases in between. The chain's CDR3 is CASSPPTVGEQFF. The CDR3 nucleotides are TGTGCCAGCTCACCACCGACAGTGGGGGAGCAGTTCTTC.